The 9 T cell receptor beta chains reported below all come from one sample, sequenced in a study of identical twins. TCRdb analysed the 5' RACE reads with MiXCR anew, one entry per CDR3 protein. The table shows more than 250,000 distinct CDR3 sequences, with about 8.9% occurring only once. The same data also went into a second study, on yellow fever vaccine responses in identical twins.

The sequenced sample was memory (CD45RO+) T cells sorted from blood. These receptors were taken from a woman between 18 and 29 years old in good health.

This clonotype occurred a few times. The CDR3 here is CASSLGGRLSRTYNEQFF. CDR3 in DNA: TGTGCCAGCAGTTTAGGAGGGAGATTATCCCGGACCTACAATGAGCAGTTCTTC. The rearrangement joins TRBV12-3 or TRBV12-4 to TRBJ2-1, with D maybe TRBD2 (5 bases). There are 18 residues in the CDR3. V shed 1 base and J shed 2 bases, with 18 bases lying between them.

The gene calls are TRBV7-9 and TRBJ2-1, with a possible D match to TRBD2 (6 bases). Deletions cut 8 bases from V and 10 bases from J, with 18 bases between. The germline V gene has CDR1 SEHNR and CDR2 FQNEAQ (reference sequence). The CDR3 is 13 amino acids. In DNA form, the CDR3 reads TGTGCCAGCCGACTAGACCAGAGAGGGGAGCAGTTCTTC. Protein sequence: CASRLDQRGEQFF.

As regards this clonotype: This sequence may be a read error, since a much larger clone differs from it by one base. The CDR3 protein is CASSVARGGETQYF. The CDR3 coding sequence is TGTGCCAGCAGTGTCGCGAGGGGAGGGGAGACCCAGTACTTC. The V call is TRBV6-1, the J call TRBJ2-5; 7 nucleotides match TRBD2. This CDR3 has 14 residues. Germline V gives CDR1 MNHNS, CDR2 SASEGT. After removal of 4 bases from V and 5 bases from J, the junction contained 7 bases not matched to a gene.

The CDR3 DNA reads TGCAGTGCTAGAGTGGGTCTAGCGGACAACTACGAGCAGTACTTC. Encoded protein: CSARVGLADNYEQYF. This sequence joins TRBV20-1 and TRBJ2-7; TRBD2 matches at 7 bases. Germline-derived CDR1 and CDR2 are DFQATT and SNEGSKA (reference sequence). The CDR3 has 15 amino acids. The ends lost 1 base at V and 3 bases at J; junction bases unmatched: 9.

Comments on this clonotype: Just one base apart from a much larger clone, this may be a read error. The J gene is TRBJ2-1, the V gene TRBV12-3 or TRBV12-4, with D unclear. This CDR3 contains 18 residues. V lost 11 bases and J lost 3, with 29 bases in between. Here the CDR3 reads CARNSPQWVRIIYNEQFF. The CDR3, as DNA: TGTGCCCGCAATAGCCCCCAATGGGTTCGCATCATCTACAATGAGCAGTTCTTC.

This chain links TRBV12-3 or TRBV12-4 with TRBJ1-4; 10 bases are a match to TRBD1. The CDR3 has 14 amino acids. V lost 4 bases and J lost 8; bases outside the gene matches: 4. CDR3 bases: TGTGCCAGCAGTTCCTGGACAGGGGGAGAAAAACTGTTTTTT. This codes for CASSSWTGGEKLFF.

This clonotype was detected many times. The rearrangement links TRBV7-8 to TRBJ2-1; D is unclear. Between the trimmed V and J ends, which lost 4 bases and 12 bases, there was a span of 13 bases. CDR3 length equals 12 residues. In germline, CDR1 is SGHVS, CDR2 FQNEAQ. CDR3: CASSSDRKAQFF. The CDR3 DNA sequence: TGTGCCAGCAGCTCGGACCGCAAGGCGCAGTTCTTC. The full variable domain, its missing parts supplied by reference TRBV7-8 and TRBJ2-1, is GAGVSQSPRYKVAKRGQDVALRCDPISGHVSLFWYQQALGQGPEFLTYFQNEAQLDKSGLPSDRFFAERPEGSVSTLKIQRTQQEDSAVYLCASSSDRKAQFFGPGTRLTVL.

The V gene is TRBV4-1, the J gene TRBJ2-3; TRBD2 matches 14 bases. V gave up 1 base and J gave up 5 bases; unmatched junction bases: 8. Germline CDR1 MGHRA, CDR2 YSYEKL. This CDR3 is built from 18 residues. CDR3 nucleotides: TGCGCCAGCAGCCAAGTCCCGGGACTAGCGGGAGTTGTAGATACGCAGTATTTT. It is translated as CASSQVPGLAGVVDTQYF.

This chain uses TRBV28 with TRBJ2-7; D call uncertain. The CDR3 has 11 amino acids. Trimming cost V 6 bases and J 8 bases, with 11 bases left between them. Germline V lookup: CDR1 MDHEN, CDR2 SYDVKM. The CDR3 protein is CASRLQGKQYF. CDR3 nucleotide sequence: TGTGCCAGCAGACTCCAAGGAAAGCAGTACTTC.